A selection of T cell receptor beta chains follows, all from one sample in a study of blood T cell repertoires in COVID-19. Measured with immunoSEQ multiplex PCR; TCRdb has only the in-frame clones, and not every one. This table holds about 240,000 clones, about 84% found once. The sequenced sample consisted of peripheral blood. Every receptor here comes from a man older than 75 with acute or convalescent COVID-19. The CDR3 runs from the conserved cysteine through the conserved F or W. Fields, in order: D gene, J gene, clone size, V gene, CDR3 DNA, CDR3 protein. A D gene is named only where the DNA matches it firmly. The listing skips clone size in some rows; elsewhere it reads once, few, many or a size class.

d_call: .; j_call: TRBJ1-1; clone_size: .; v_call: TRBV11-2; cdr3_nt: TGTGCCAGCAGCTTAGTGGGACTTATGAACACTGAAGCTTTCTTT; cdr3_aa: CASSLVGLMNTEAFF
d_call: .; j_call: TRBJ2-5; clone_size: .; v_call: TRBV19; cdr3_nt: TGTGCCAGTAGTTCACCGGGACATTCGCGGGAGACCCAGTACTTC; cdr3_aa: CASSSPGHSRETQYF
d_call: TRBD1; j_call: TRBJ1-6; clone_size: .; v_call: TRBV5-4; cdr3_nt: TGTGCCAGCAGCTGGGGACAGGGAGGACCCCTCCACTTT; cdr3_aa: CASSWGQGGPLHF
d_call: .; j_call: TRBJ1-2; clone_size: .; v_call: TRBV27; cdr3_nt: TGTGCCAGCGGGGCCATGGGGGCCTATGGCTACACCTTC; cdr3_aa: CASGAMGAYGYTF
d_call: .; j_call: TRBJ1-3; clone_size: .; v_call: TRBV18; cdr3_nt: TGTGCCAGCTCACCGGGGGACTCTTCGGGAAACACCATATATTTT; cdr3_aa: CASSPGDSSGNTIYF
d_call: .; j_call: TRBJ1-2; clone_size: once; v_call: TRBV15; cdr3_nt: TGTGCCACCAGCAGAGATCCCGTCACTGCCCTCTATGGCTACACCTTC; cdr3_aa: CATSRDPVTALYGYTF
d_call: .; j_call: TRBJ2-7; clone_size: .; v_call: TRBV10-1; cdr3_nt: TGCGCCAGCAACTACGGACTCAGCTCCTACGAGCAGTACTTC; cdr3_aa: CASNYGLSSYEQYF
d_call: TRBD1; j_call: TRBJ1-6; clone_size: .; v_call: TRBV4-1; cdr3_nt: TGCGCCAGCAGCCAAGCCCGGACAGGGGGCTCCTATAATTCACCCCTCCACTTT; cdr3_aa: CASSQARTGGSYNSPLHF
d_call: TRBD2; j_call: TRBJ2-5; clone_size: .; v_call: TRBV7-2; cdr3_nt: TGTGCCAGCACCCGCGCGGGGGGCCGAGAGACCCAGTACTTC; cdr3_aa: CASTRAGGRETQYF
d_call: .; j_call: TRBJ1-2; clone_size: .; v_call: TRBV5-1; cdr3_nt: TGCGCCAGCAGCCCGCGGACAGCTAACTATGGCTACACCTTC; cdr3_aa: CASSPRTANYGYTF
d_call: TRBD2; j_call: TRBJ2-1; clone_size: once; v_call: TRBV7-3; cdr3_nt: TGTGCCAGCAGCCCAATAGCGGGATTCAGCAATGAGCAGTTCTTC; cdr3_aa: CASSPIAGFSNEQFF
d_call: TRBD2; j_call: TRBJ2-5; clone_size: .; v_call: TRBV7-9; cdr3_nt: TGTGCCAGCAGCACCAATGGGGGTGGAGCGGGAGGCTCCCCGGCCCAGTACTTC; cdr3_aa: CASSTNGGGAGGSPAQYF
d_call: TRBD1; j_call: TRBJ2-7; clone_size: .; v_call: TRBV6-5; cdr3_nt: TGTGCCAGCGGGGACAGAACCTACGAGCAGTACTTC; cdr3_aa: CASGDRTYEQYF
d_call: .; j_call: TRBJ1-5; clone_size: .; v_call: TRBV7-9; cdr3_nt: TGTGCCAGCAGCGGCGACAGTTCCCCTCAGCCCCAGCATTTT; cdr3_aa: CASSGDSSPQPQHF
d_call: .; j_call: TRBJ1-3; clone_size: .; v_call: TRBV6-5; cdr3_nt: TGTGCCAGCAGACAGACCCAAAACTCTGGAAACACCATATATTTT; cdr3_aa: CASRQTQNSGNTIYF
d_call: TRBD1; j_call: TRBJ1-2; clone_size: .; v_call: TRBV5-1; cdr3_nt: TGCGCCAGCAGCCCCACCCCTAGTGGGACAGACTATGGCTACACCTTC; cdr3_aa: CASSPTPSGTDYGYTF
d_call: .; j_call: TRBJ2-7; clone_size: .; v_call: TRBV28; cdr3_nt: TGTGCCAGCAGCGCAGACAGGCGGAACGAGCAGTACTTC; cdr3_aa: CASSADRRNEQYF
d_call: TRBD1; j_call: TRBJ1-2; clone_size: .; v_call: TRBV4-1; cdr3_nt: TGCGCCAGCAGCCAAGCGGGACAGGGGAAAGAGAACTATGGCTACACCTTC; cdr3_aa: CASSQAGQGKENYGYTF
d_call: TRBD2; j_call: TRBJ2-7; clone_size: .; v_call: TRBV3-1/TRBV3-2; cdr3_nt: TGTGCCAGCAGTGACCGACTAGCGGGAAGCTACGACGAGCAGTACTTC; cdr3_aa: CASSDRLAGSYDEQYF
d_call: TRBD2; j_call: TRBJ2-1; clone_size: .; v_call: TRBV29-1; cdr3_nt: TGCAGCGTTGAGCCTAGCGGGCCTAGCTCCTACAATGAGCAGTTCTTC; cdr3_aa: CSVEPSGPSSYNEQFF
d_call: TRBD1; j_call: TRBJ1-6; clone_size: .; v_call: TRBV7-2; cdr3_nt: TGTGCCAGCAGCTTCCTAGGGACAGTAAATTCACCCCTCCACTTT; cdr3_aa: CASSFLGTVNSPLHF
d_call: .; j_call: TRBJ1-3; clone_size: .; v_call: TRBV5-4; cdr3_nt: TGTGCCAGCAGTTCACAGGGTTCTGGAAACACCATATATTTT; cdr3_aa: CASSSQGSGNTIYF
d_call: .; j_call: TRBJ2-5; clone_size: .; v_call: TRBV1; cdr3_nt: TGCACCAGCAGCCAAGTGTCACGGGTTTTGTCTCGGGACAGGGAGGTCAAGGGGACCCAGTACTTC; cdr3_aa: CTSSQVSRVLSRDREVKGTQYF
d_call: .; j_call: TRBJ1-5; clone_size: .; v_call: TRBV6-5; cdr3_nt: TGTGCCAGCAGTTACGGGACACGCTTTGGGCCCCAGCATTTT; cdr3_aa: CASSYGTRFGPQHF
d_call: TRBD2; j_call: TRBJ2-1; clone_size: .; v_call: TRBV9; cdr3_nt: TGTGCCAGCAGCGTAGGAGGGACTAGCGGGATGAGGCAGTTCTTC; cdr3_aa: CASSVGGTSGMRQFF
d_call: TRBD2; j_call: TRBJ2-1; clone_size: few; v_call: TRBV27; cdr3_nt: TGTGCCAGCAGGGCTAGCGGCTACAATGAGCAGTTCTTC; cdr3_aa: CASRASGYNEQFF
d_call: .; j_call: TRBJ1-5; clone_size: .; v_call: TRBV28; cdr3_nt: TGTGCCAGCAGCGGGTCGTCCAAGCCCCAGCATTTT; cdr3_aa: CASSGSSKPQHF
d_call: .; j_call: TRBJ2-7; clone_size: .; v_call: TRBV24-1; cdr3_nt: TGTGCCACCAGTGATCCAACAGCTTACGAGCAGTACTTC; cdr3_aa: CATSDPTAYEQYF
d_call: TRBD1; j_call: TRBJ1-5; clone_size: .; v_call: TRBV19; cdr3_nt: TGTGCCAGTAGTATAGAGGGGACAGCGGCTCAGCCCCAGCATTTT; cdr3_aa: CASSIEGTAAQPQHF
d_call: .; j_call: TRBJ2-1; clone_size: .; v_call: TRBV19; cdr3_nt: TGTGCCAGTAGTATCAGAGACTCTTCCTACAATGAGCAGTTCTTC; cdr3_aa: CASSIRDSSYNEQFF
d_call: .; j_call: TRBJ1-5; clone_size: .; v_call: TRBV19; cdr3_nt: TGTGCCAGTAGTATGGAGGGAGAGGTGAAGCCCCAGCATTTT; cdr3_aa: CASSMEGEVKPQHF
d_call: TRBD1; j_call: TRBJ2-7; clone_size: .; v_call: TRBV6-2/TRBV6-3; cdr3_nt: TGTGCCAGCAGCCTGGGACAGGGGTTTTTAGACGAGCAGTACTTC; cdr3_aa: CASSLGQGFLDEQYF
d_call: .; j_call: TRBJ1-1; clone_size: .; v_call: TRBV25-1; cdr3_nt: TGTGCCAGCAGTGAATCGTACCCGGCTGAAGCTTTCTTT; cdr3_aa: CASSESYPAEAFF
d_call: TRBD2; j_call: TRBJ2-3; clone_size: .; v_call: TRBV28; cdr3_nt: TGTGCCAGCAGTTCTACGGGAGGGCCTCAGGATACGCAGTATTTT; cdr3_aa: CASSSTGGPQDTQYF
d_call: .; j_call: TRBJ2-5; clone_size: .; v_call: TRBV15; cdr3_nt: TGTGCCACCCATGGCGGTGGATTTCAAGAGACCCAGTACTTC; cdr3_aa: CATHGGGFQETQYF
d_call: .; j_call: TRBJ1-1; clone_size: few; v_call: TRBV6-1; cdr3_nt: TGTGCCAGCAGTGAAGCTGGCAGGGGCACTGAAGCTTTCTTT; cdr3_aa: CASSEAGRGTEAFF
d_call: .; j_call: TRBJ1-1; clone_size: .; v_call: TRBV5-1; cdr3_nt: TGCGCCAGCAGCTTTGGCGGGGCGGCTGAAGCTTTCTTT; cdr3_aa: CASSFGGAAEAFF
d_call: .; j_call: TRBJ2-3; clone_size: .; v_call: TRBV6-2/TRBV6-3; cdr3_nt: TGTGCCAGCAGTTACTCAGGGGTTGGGTCGACAGATACGCAGTATTTT; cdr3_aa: CASSYSGVGSTDTQYF
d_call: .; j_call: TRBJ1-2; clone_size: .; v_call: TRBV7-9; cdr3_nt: TGTGCCAGCAGCTCAAACTTCCTCAAGGGCTACACCTTC; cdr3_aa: CASSSNFLKGYTF
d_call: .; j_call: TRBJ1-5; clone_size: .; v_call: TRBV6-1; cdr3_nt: TGTGCCAGCAGTGAAGGGGCAGGGGAACAGCCCCAGCATTTT; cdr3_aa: CASSEGAGEQPQHF
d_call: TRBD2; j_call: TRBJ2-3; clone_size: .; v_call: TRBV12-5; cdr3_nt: TGTGCTAGTGGCCCCGGACTAGCGGGTCGCACAGATACGCAGTATTTT; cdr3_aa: CASGPGLAGRTDTQYF
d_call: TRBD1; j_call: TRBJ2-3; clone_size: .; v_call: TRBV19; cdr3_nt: TGTGCCACAACCAGGGACAGGGGCACAGATACGCAGTATTTT; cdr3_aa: CATTRDRGTDTQYF
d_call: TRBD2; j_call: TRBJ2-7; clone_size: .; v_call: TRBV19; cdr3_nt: TGTGCCAGTAGTATTATGGCTAGCGGGAGCCCCAGCTCCTACGAGCAGTACTTC; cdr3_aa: CASSIMASGSPSSYEQYF
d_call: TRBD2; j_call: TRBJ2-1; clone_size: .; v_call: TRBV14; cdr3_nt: TGTGCCAGCAGCCAAGAAAAGCGGGACGGGCTAGCGGGAGACTACAATGAGCAGTTCTTC; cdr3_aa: CASSQEKRDGLAGDYNEQFF
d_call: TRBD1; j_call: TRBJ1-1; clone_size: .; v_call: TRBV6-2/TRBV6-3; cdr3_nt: TGTGCCAGCAGTCGGGACAGGCGGCACACTGAAGCTTTCTTT; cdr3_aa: CASSRDRRHTEAFF
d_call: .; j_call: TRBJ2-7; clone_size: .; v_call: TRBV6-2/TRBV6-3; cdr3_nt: TGTGCCAGCAGTTACTCGAACAGGGCCTACGAGCAGTACTTC; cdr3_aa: CASSYSNRAYEQYF
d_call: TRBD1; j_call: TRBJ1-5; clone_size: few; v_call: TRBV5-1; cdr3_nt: TGCGCCAGCAGCTGGACAGGGAATCAGCCCCAGCATTTT; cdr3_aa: CASSWTGNQPQHF
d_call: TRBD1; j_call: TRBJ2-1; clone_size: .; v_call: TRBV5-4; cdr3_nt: TGTGCCAGCAGCTGGGGACAGGGGGCGCATGAGCAGTTCTTC; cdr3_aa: CASSWGQGAHEQFF
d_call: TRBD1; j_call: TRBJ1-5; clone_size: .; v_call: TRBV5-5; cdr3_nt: TGTGCCAGCAGCTTGACAATCGGACAGGGGCGGTTAGTCAATCAGCCCCAGCATTTT; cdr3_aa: CASSLTIGQGRLVNQPQHF
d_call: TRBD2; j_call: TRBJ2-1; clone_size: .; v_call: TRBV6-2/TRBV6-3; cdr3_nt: TGTGCCAGCAGTCCGGGGGGGGGCCAGTTGGGCAATGAGCAGTTCTTC; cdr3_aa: CASSPGGGQLGNEQFF
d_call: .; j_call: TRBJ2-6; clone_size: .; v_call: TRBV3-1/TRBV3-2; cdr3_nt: TGTGCCAGCGCCAGGGTAGCCGGTGGGGCCAACGTCCTGACTTTC; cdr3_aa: CASARVAGGANVLTF
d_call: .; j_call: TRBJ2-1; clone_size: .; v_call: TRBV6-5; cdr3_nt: TGTGCCAGCAGTTACCCGGGACAAAGGAAGAACAATGAGCAGTTCTTC; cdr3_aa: CASSYPGQRKNNEQFF
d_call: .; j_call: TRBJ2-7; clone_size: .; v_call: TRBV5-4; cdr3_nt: TGTGCCAGCAGCTCCCCAACTAGTTACGAGCAGTACTTC; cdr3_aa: CASSSPTSYEQYF
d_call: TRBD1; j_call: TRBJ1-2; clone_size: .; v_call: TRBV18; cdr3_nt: TGTGCCAGCTCACCACAGGGGGCTGCCTATGGCTACACCTTC; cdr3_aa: CASSPQGAAYGYTF